A single sample is the source of the 14 T cell receptor beta chains below, sequenced in a study of T cells in Graves' hyperthyroidism and ophthalmopathy. From RNA transcripts, TCR beta CDR3 regions were amplified. First-round RT-PCR with HTBI primers amplified the TCR CDR3 region. TCRdb reprocessed the multiplex PCR reads via MiXCR and lists one record per CDR3 protein. The sample lists 34,000 or so distinct CDR3 sequences, about 53% occurring once. The sequenced sample consisted of blood. These TCRs come from a woman in her thirties or forties with Graves' ophthalmopathy.

The rearrangement links TRBV3-1 to TRBJ2-6, with 15 bases aligning to TRBD2. The germline CDR1 and CDR2 sequences are LGHDT and YNNKEL (reference sequence). The V segment lost 0 bases and the J segment 4 bases; nucleotides outside the gene matches: 4. The CDR3 consists of 19 residues. CDR3 DNA sequence: TGTGCCAGCAGCCAAGATGGCGGGACTAGCGGGAGGGGGGCCAACGTCCTGACTTTC. It yields the protein CASSQDGGTSGRGANVLTF.

This clonotype was observed at least ten times. The J gene is TRBJ2-5, the V gene TRBV11-2; D uncertain. CDR1 SGHAT and CDR2 FQNNGV come from the germline V gene. The CDR3 has 13 residues. Trimming took 5 bases from V and 5 from J, leaving 12 bases between them. Here the CDR3 DNA reads TGTGCCAGCAGCCCCTATACCGCGGAGACCCAGTACTTC. Translated, it gives CASSPYTAETQYF.

This clonotype was counted ten times or more. As DNA, the CDR3 is TGTGCCAGCAGCCCCGGGACAGATTATGGAAACACCATATATTTT. Its translation is CASSPGTDYGNTIYF. The chain combines TRBV7-9 with TRBJ1-3, with 7 bases identical to TRBD1. CDR1 and CDR2 from the germline V gene are SEHNR and FQNEAQ (reference sequence). CDR3 size: 15 residues. The trim removed 5 bases at V and 3 bases at J, leaving 7 bases unmatched.

Only a few counts were recorded for this clonotype. This chain joins TRBV18 and TRBJ1-4; D is undetermined. With 6 bases removed from V and 3 bases from J, the gap between germline ends came to 8 bases. CDR1 and CDR2 from the germline V gene are KGHSH and LQKENI. The CDR3 has 13 amino acids. This CDR3 reads CASSLGANEKLFF. For the CDR3, the DNA is TGTGCCAGCTCCCTCGGGGCTAATGAAAAACTGTTTTTT. Looking up the rest from reference TRBV18 and TRBJ1-4 gives the full variable domain: NAGVMQNPRHLVRRRGQEARLRCSPMKGHSHVYWYRQLPEEGLKFMVYLQKENIIDESGMPKERFSAEFPKEGPSILRIQQVVRGDSAAYFCASSLGANEKLFFGSGTQLSVL.

This clonotype was recorded at least ten times. As DNA, the CDR3 is TGCGCCAGCAGCTTGGGATCCGGGGCTGGGGCCAACGTCCTGACTTTC. Its translation: CASSLGSGAGANVLTF. The chain recombines TRBV5-1 with TRBJ2-6, with a tentative D call TRBD2 (5 bases). This CDR3 contains 16 residues. Trimming stripped 0 bases from V and 2 bases from J, with 9 bases between. Per germline, CDR1 SGHRS and CDR2 YFSETQ.

The gene calls are TRBV29-1 and TRBJ2-3; D might be TRBD2 (6 bases). The germline V gene has CDR1 SQVTM and CDR2 ANQGSEA. The germline V and J ends were trimmed by 4 bases and 1 base, with 9 bases remaining between them. This CDR3 is built from 13 residues. The CDR3 reads CSVVGGRTDTQYF. Here the CDR3 DNA reads TGCAGCGTTGTCGGAGGGCGCACAGATACGCAGTATTTT.

Many counts were recorded for this clonotype. V and J are TRBV6-4 and TRBJ2-3, with 11 bases lining up with TRBD2. This CDR3 is built from 14 residues. V was clipped by 5 bases and J by 6 bases; unmatched bases: 4. CDR1 is MRHNA, CDR2 SNTAGT, per germline. The DNA of the CDR3 is TGTGCCAGCAGTCGGACTAGCGGGTCGGATACGCAGTATTTT. It codes for CASSRTSGSDTQYF.

Points on this clonotype: One end of the junction varies from germline; a read error may be responsible. The chain has TRBV2 and TRBJ1-1; 10 bases are shared with TRBD1. This CDR3 is built from 14 residues. From germline, CDR1 is SNHLY and CDR2 FYNNEI. CDR3 nucleotides: TGTGCCAGCACCCTCGGGACAGGGGCCCTAGAGGCTTGCTTT. Translated: CASTLGTGALEACF.

This clonotype was found many times. The rearrangement links TRBV11-2 to TRBJ2-3; the D is unclear. The CDR3 contains 12 residues. With 4 bases removed from V and 11 bases from J, the gap between germline ends came to 13 bases. Germline V gene sequence: CDR1 SGHAT, CDR2 FQNNGV. The CDR3 DNA reads TGTGCCAGCAGCTCTCAAGCGTTTCAGCAGTATTTT. Residues: CASSSQAFQQYF.

This clonotype showed up many times. This rearrangement joins TRBV6-2 or TRBV6-3 to TRBJ2-1; TRBD1 is a possible D gene (6 bases). Germline values: CDR1 MNHEY, CDR2 SVGEGT. V was trimmed by 5 bases and J by 12 bases, leaving 14 bases between them. The CDR3 is 12 residues long. CDR3 in amino acids: CASSIDRRSQFF. In DNA, the CDR3 is TGTGCCAGCAGTATAGACAGGCGCTCGCAGTTCTTC.

This clonotype showed up just a few times. The chain couples TRBV27 to TRBJ2-7, with 10 positions matching TRBD2. The germline CDR1 and CDR2 sequences are MNHEY and SMNVEV (reference sequence). V trimming: 6 bases; J trimming: 7 bases; junction bases outside the gene matches: 9. The CDR3 runs to 14 residues. CDR3 nucleotide sequence: TGTGCCAGCAGAATAGCGGGGGGTGCATTGGAGCAGTACTTC. Protein: CASRIAGGALEQYF.

There are many counts of this clonotype. The J gene is TRBJ1-6, the V gene TRBV28; 9 bases map to TRBD1. The V gene's germline CDR1 is MDHEN and CDR2 SYDVKM. J gave up 8 bases and V 6 bases, and 8 bases lay outside the gene matches. The CDR3 is made up of 15 amino acids. CDR3 sequence reads: CASRPGTGYHSPLHF. CDR3 DNA sequence: TGTGCCAGCAGACCCGGGACAGGGTACCATTCACCCCTCCACTTT.

The V gene is TRBV4-1, the J gene TRBJ2-3; TRBD2 matches at 7 bases. The CDR3 is 20 residues long. Trimming cost V 4 bases and J 3 bases; bases outside gene matches: 22. CDR1 and CDR2 (germline): MGHRA, YSYEKL. CDR3 protein: CASSRYFSESGAATTDTQYF. For the CDR3, the DNA is TGCGCCAGCAGCCGATACTTTTCGGAAAGCGGGGCAGCCACGACAGATACGCAGTATTTT.

CDR3 protein: CASSATGAGELFF. The CDR3 DNA follows: TGTGCCAGCAGTGCCACAGGGGCGGGGGAGCTGTTTTTT. This chain connects TRBV6-4 to TRBJ2-2, with 7 bases lining up with TRBD1. Germline-derived CDR1 and CDR2 are MRHNA and SNTAGT. The CDR3 runs to 13 residues. V lost 4 bases and J lost 8; bases outside the gene matches: 4.